These T cell receptor beta chains were read from a single sample in a study of beta chain features in type 1 diabetes. Clones were sequenced by immunoSEQ multiplex PCR, and TCRdb holds only the in-frame ones, with some missing. There are 240,000 or so clones in the sample; around 13% occur only once, and approximately 0.018% lies in the top ten. Sequenced input: naive CD4+ T cells from blood. The source is a man under 40 with type 1 diabetes. Each CDR3 is given with its conserved first and last residue. The D gene is left open where the match is weak. Clone size appears in some rows only: once, few, many, or a class for an expanded clone.

J gene	D gene	V gene	clone size	CDR3 protein	CDR3 DNA
TRBJ2-5	-	TRBV5-4	-	CASSRDSGQQETQYF	TGTGCCAGCAGCCGCGACAGCGGGCAACAAGAGACCCAGTACTTC
TRBJ2-7	-	TRBV6-5	-	CASSYSSAGNYEQYF	TGTGCCAGCAGTTACAGCTCGGCGGGGAACTACGAGCAGTACTTC
TRBJ2-1	TRBD1	TRBV7-6	few	CASSLAPTGTGPSVSYNEQFF	TGTGCCAGCAGCTTAGCCCCAACCGGGACAGGGCCGTCCGTCTCCTACAATGAGCAGTTCTTC
TRBJ1-2	-	TRBV19	-	CASSDDSPQAGYTF	TGTGCCAGTAGTGACGACAGCCCACAAGCGGGCTACACCTTC
TRBJ2-5	-	TRBV11-2	few	CASELSLQETQYF	TGTGCCAGCGAACTGAGCCTTCAAGAGACCCAGTACTTC
TRBJ2-5	TRBD1	TRBV15	-	CATSRDLTGGVQETQYF	TGTGCCACCAGCAGAGATCTTACAGGGGGAGTTCAAGAGACCCAGTACTTC
TRBJ1-2	-	TRBV2	-	CASMETVGYGYTF	TGTGCCAGCATGGAGACAGTAGGCTATGGCTACACCTTC
TRBJ1-5	-	TRBV5-1	-	CASSLSFNQPQHF	TGCGCCAGCAGCTTGTCCTTTAATCAGCCCCAGCATTTT
TRBJ2-2	TRBD2	TRBV2	-	CASSEREVGTGELFF	TGTGCCAGCAGTGAACGGGAGGTGGGCACCGGGGAGCTGTTTTTT
TRBJ1-6	-	TRBV5-1	-	CASSLGRVQSPLHF	TGCGCCAGCAGCTTGGGCAGGGTACAATCACCCCTCCACTTT
TRBJ1-2	TRBD1	TRBV30	-	CAWKSTQGAHYGYTF	TGTGCCTGGAAGAGCACACAGGGGGCCCACTATGGCTACACCTTC
TRBJ1-5	-	TRBV19	few	CASSLPPEDQPQHF	TGTGCCAGTTCGTTGCCCCCAGAGGATCAGCCCCAGCATTTT
TRBJ2-3	TRBD2	TRBV6-1	few	CASSVASGGASDTQYF	TGTGCCAGCAGTGTCGCGAGCGGGGGGGCCTCAGATACGCAGTATTTT
TRBJ2-7	-	TRBV7-9	few	CASSLVQGSHEQYF	TGTGCCAGCAGCTTAGTACAGGGTTCCCACGAGCAGTACTTC
TRBJ1-1	-	TRBV4-1	-	CASSQVSGVNTEAFF	TGCGCCAGCAGCCAAGTGTCCGGGGTAAACACTGAAGCTTTCTTT
TRBJ1-2	TRBD1	TRBV7-9	few	CASSLDATGSYTF	TGTGCCAGCAGCTTAGATGCGACAGGGAGCTACACCTTC
TRBJ1-5	-	TRBV2	-	CASSEDWSNQPQHF	TGTGCCAGCAGTGAAGACTGGAGCAATCAGCCCCAGCATTTT
TRBJ2-7	TRBD2	TRBV6-1	few	CASQWGGAYEQYF	TGTGCCAGTCAATGGGGGGGAGCCTACGAGCAGTACTTC
TRBJ2-1	TRBD2	TRBV19	-	CASSEWSLAGRNEQFF	TGTGCCAGTAGTGAGTGGAGTCTAGCGGGGCGCAATGAGCAGTTCTTC
TRBJ1-2	-	TRBV12-2	-	CASRFFTVPWGAYGYTF	TGTGCAAGTCGCTTCTTTACCGTCCCCTGGGGCGCCTATGGCTACACCTTC
TRBJ2-3	TRBD2	TRBV19	-	CASSSSGASTDTQYF	TGTGCCAGTAGTTCCAGCGGGGCTAGCACAGATACGCAGTATTTT
TRBJ1-2	TRBD1	TRBV7-9	few	CASSKGQGYGYTF	TGTGCCAGCAGCAAAGGACAGGGGTACGGCTACACCTTC
TRBJ1-1	TRBD1	TRBV6-5	few	CASSRDRVDTEAFF	TGTGCCAGCAGCCGGGACAGGGTGGATACTGAAGCTTTCTTT
TRBJ2-4	-	TRBV4-2	few	CASSQAGLAKNIQYF	TGTGCCAGCAGCCAAGCCGGGTTAGCCAAAAACATTCAGTACTTC
TRBJ1-3	TRBD1	TRBV19	few	CASSLRFRDRAIGNTIYF	TGTGCCAGTAGTCTCCGATTCCGGGACAGAGCAATTGGAAACACCATATATTTT
TRBJ1-1	TRBD1	TRBV6-6	few	CASSLGQGATEAFF	TGTGCCAGCAGCCTAGGACAGGGGGCAACTGAAGCTTTCTTT
TRBJ1-1	-	TRBV9	-	CASSVGRITEAFF	TGTGCCAGCAGCGTAGGGAGGATAACTGAAGCTTTCTTT
TRBJ1-1	-	TRBV6-1	-	CASSEQVWTEAFF	TGTGCCAGCAGTGAACAGGTGTGGACTGAAGCTTTCTTT
TRBJ2-5	TRBD2	TRBV10-3	few	CAITPSGGTQETQYF	TGTGCCATCACCCCTAGCGGGGGAACCCAAGAGACCCAGTACTTC